Listed below are T cell receptor beta chains from one sample, sequenced in a study of blood T cell repertoires in COVID-19. Method: immunoSEQ multiplex PCR; TCRdb's copy keeps in-frame clones and lacks some. The sample holds about 190,000 clones, approximately 90% seen once. What was sequenced was peripheral blood. The receptors were gathered from a woman between 65 and 79 years old with COVID-19, enrolled during active disease. The CDR3 runs from the conserved cysteine through the conserved F or W. A D gene is named only where the DNA matches it firmly. Only part of the rows carry a size: once, few, many, or a class if the clone is expanded.

D gene: TRBD2; J gene: TRBJ2-5; V gene: TRBV2; clone size: once; CDR3 DNA: TGTGCCAGCAGTGGGACTAGCGGAAACCAAGAGACCCAGTACTTC; CDR3 protein: CASSGTSGNQETQYF
D gene: TRBD1; J gene: TRBJ1-2; V gene: TRBV30; clone size: NA; CDR3 DNA: TGTGCCTGGAGACCTCCGGGACAGAATTATGGCTACACCTTC; CDR3 protein: CAWRPPGQNYGYTF
D gene: TRBD2; J gene: TRBJ2-1; V gene: TRBV30; clone size: NA; CDR3 DNA: TGTGCCTGGAGGACCGGGACTAGTTTTTCGGGAAATGAGCAGTTCTTC; CDR3 protein: CAWRTGTSFSGNEQFF
D gene: NA; J gene: TRBJ2-1; V gene: TRBV6-6; clone size: NA; CDR3 DNA: TGTGCCAGCAGGACACAGGGTGAAGTCAATGAGCAGTTCTTC; CDR3 protein: CASRTQGEVNEQFF
D gene: TRBD2; J gene: TRBJ2-1; V gene: TRBV7-3; clone size: NA; CDR3 DNA: TGTGCCAGCAGCGCCTCCCCCTCACTAGCGGGAGGGTGGAATGAGCAGTTCTTC; CDR3 protein: CASSASPSLAGGWNEQFF
D gene: TRBD2; J gene: TRBJ2-1; V gene: TRBV5-1; clone size: NA; CDR3 DNA: TGCGCCAGCAGCTCAGAGCGGGAGGTGTACAATGAGCAGTTCTTC; CDR3 protein: CASSSEREVYNEQFF
D gene: TRBD2; J gene: TRBJ2-1; V gene: TRBV5-1; clone size: NA; CDR3 DNA: TGCGCCAGCAGCTTCGTAGCGGGAGGAAATGAGCAGTTCTTC; CDR3 protein: CASSFVAGGNEQFF
D gene: TRBD1; J gene: TRBJ2-5; V gene: TRBV2; clone size: NA; CDR3 DNA: TGTGCCAGCAGTGGACAGGGCGTGAAGACCCAGTACTTC; CDR3 protein: CASSGQGVKTQYF
D gene: NA; J gene: TRBJ1-2; V gene: TRBV19; clone size: NA; CDR3 DNA: TGTGCCAGTAGTATAGGTGACTTGGGCCGGACAGCTCATAACGATGGCTACACCTTC; CDR3 protein: CASSIGDLGRTAHNDGYTF
D gene: NA; J gene: TRBJ2-1; V gene: TRBV5-1; clone size: NA; CDR3 DNA: TGCGCCAGCAGCTGGAGCGTCGGGAGCTCCTACAATGAGCAGTTCTTC; CDR3 protein: CASSWSVGSSYNEQFF
D gene: NA; J gene: TRBJ2-3; V gene: TRBV5-6; clone size: once; CDR3 DNA: TGTGCCAGCAGCTTGGTAGTAGCGGCAACAGATACGCAGTATTTT; CDR3 protein: CASSLVVAATDTQYF
D gene: NA; J gene: TRBJ1-5; V gene: TRBV6-5; clone size: NA; CDR3 DNA: TGTGCCAGCAGCATGGGAGAGAGCCGGGGTCAGCCCCAGCATTTT; CDR3 protein: CASSMGESRGQPQHF
D gene: TRBD2; J gene: TRBJ2-1; V gene: TRBV4-1; clone size: NA; CDR3 DNA: TGCGCCAGCAGCCAAGTTGGGGGGCGGCATAGGACTAGCCCCAATGAGCAGTTCTTC; CDR3 protein: CASSQVGGRHRTSPNEQFF
D gene: TRBD1; J gene: TRBJ2-1; V gene: TRBV7-9; clone size: NA; CDR3 DNA: TGTGCCAGCAGCTCTAGGACAGGGGGTAATGAGCAGTTCTTC; CDR3 protein: CASSSRTGGNEQFF
D gene: TRBD1; J gene: TRBJ1-1; V gene: TRBV27; clone size: NA; CDR3 DNA: TGTGCCAGCAGTTCCGTTAACAGGGGGCCCGAAGCTTTCTTT; CDR3 protein: CASSSVNRGPEAFF
D gene: TRBD2; J gene: TRBJ2-1; V gene: TRBV15; clone size: NA; CDR3 DNA: TGTGCCACCAGCAGAGCCGGCGGGAGTAGCTACAATGAGCAGTTCTTC; CDR3 protein: CATSRAGGSSYNEQFF
D gene: NA; J gene: TRBJ2-5; V gene: TRBV5-1; clone size: NA; CDR3 DNA: TGCGCCAGCAGCTTTCTTCTGTCCCAAGAGACCCAGTACTTC; CDR3 protein: CASSFLLSQETQYF